This paragraph covers one TCR beta chain sequence. Its target is not known. This CDR3 has 11 amino acids. Trimming pared 6 bases from V and 3 bases from J, leaving 5 bases between. Germline CDR1 and CDR2: MNHEY and SVGAGI. The data are from a study of T cell responses to AZD1222 COVID-19 vaccine. Study observations and caveats: Nearly half of spike-specific TCRs reportedly target variant regions that are unmutated in the B.1.351 and B.1.1.7 variants. It was only a handful of AZD1222 recipients who were seropositive at baseline. Two AZD1222 administrations were followed by greater Spike-specific TCR breadth and depth.

Assay: immunoSEQ multiplex PCR; the TCRdb copy retains only in-frame clones and omits some. The sample records about 120,000 clones, around 91% being singletons. The sequenced sample was peripheral blood, obtained on day 0 of AZD1222 vaccination. The rearrangement links TRBV6-5 to TRBJ1-2; no firm D call. The origin of this receptor is an adult in good health. CDR3 loop: CASRAYYGYTF. The CDR3 DNA reads TGTGCCAGCAGGGCTTACTATGGCTACACCTTC.